Below, 29 T cell receptor beta chains from the same sample are listed, as sequenced in a study of lymphopenia after photon versus proton radiotherapy. Here immunoSEQ multiplex PCR was the method, and the copy in TCRdb shows in-frame clones only, minus some. The sample includes around 63,000 clones, 75% to 90% seen only once; the top ten take 11%. Here the sequenced sample was peripheral blood, taken from a patient treated with proton-based radiotherapy. Receptor source: a man aged 80 or over with esophageal cancer.

The CDR3 protein is CASSTFDRRRRVNEKLFF. The CDR3 bases are TGTGCCAGCAGCACCTTCGACAGGAGGCGCCGCGTTAATGAAAAACTGTTTTTT. The gene calls are TRBV11-2 and TRBJ1-4; a possible D gene is TRBD1 (6 bases). With 5 bases removed from V and 4 bases from J, the gap between germline ends came to 23 bases. Germline V CDR1 and CDR2: SGHAT, FQNNGV. This CDR3 region has 18 residues.

This chain connects TRBV12-5 to TRBJ1-2; 9 nucleotides line up with TRBD1. In germline, CDR1 is LGHNT, CDR2 FRNRAP. Unmatched junction bases numbered 4, after V lost 6 bases and J lost 8 bases. This CDR3 contains 12 residues. CDR3: CASGSGQGGYTF. DNA for the CDR3: TGTGCTAGTGGCTCCGGACAGGGGGGCTACACCTTC. The variable domain in full, with the rest retrieved from reference TRBV12-5 and TRBJ1-2, is DARVTQTPRHKVTEMGQEVTMRCQPILGHNTVFWYRQTMMQGLELLAYFRNRAPLDDSGMPKDRFSAEMPDATLATLKIQPSEPRDSAVYFCASGSGQGGYTFGSGTRLTVV.

The chain carries TRBV18 and TRBJ2-3; no reliable D call. The CDR3 runs to 12 residues. Germline V gene data show CDR1 as KGHSH and CDR2 as LQKENI. The V end was cut by 2 bases, the J end by 11 bases, with 11 bases between. CDR3 amino acids: CASSPVVIGQYF. CDR3 nucleotide sequence: TGTGCCAGCTCACCAGTGGTTATTGGGCAGTATTTT.

This clone has a handful of counts. This chain uses TRBV18 with TRBJ2-7; 7 bases match TRBD1. The germline CDR1 and CDR2 sequences are KGHSH and LQKENI. This CDR3 is built from 16 residues. V gave up 1 base and J gave up 3 bases; unmatched junction bases: 9. CDR3 nucleotide sequence: TGTGCCAGCTCACCACTGGTCGTGACAGGGAACTACGAGCAGTACTTC. It encodes CASSPLVVTGNYEQYF.

The chain is built from TRBV7-9 and TRBJ2-2; D not resolved. Germline V gives CDR1 SEHNR, CDR2 FQNEAQ (reference sequence). Trimming took off 6 bases at V and 6 bases at J, with 8 bases between the two ends. The CDR3 has 12 residues. The CDR3: CASRPYSGELFF. The CDR3 DNA follows: TGTGCCAGCAGGCCATACTCCGGGGAGCTGTTTTTT.

The chain has TRBV7-9 and TRBJ1-1; D unclear. Trimming took 1 base from V and 5 from J, leaving 8 bases between them. The germline gives CDR1 SEHNR, CDR2 FQNEAQ (reference sequence). The CDR3 length is 13 residues. In DNA, the CDR3 is TGTGCCAGCAGCTTAGTCTCTGGGACTGAAGCTTTCTTT. This codes for CASSLVSGTEAFF.

The chain combines TRBV19 with TRBJ1-2; D not certain. Germline CDR1 and CDR2: LNHDA and SQIVND (reference sequence). This CDR3 has 15 residues. The V and J ends lost 2 bases and 6 bases respectively, with 16 bases between them. As DNA, the CDR3 is TGTGCCAGTAGTATACACGGGTCAGATTGGGATGGCTACACCTTC. It codes for CASSIHGSDWDGYTF.

The chain is built from TRBV5-1 and TRBJ2-5, with 11 bases fitting TRBD1. The CDR3 sequence is 13 residues long. The ends lost 6 bases at V and 10 bases at J; junction bases unmatched: 8. Germline V gives CDR1 SGHRS, CDR2 YFSETQ. The CDR3 region is CASTGQGGSIQYF. CDR3 DNA: TGCGCCAGCACGGGACAGGGGGGCTCTATCCAGTACTTC.

The chain has TRBV5-5 and TRBJ2-7; D is undetermined. The CDR3 sequence is 15 residues long. Germline CDR1 is SGHKS and CDR2 is YYEKEE (reference sequence). Trimming shortened V by 0 bases and J by 2 bases, and 12 bases separated the two germline ends. The CDR3 coding sequence is TGTGCCAGCAGCTTGGAGGGCATGAGTACCTACGAGCAGTACTTC. It specifies CASSLEGMSTYEQYF.

Notes on this clone: A read error may produce the germline difference seen at one junction end. The genes are TRBV7-7 and TRBJ2-1; possible D gene TRBD2, 6 bases. Germline V CDR1 and CDR2: SSHAT, FNYEAQ (reference sequence). CDR3 length equals 18 residues. This CDR3 is CASSPLIGRGLSYNEQFF. Written as DNA, the CDR3 is TGTGCTAGCAGCCCCTTAATTGGTAGGGGACTTTCCTACAATGAGCAGTTCTTC.

This chain joins TRBV6-5 and TRBJ1-5; the match to TRBD1 covers 7 bases. Per germline, CDR1 MNHEY and CDR2 SVGAGI. The CDR3 has 13 residues. The V and J ends lost 6 bases and 5 bases, in that order; junction bases with no gene match: 4. In DNA, the CDR3 is TGTGCCAGCAGCCGAGACAGGGATCAGCCCCAGCATTTT. Protein: CASSRDRDQPQHF.

V and J are TRBV5-4 and TRBJ2-3; D possibly corresponds to TRBD2 (7 bases). The germline gives CDR1 SGHNT, CDR2 YYREEE (reference sequence). V lost 5 bases to trimming and J lost 3 bases, with 16 bases between them. The CDR3 loop spans 15 amino acids. DNA of the CDR3: TGTGCCAGCAGGGCGGCGGAGGGGGGGACAGATACGCAGTATTTT. It specifies CASRAAEGGTDTQYF.

The CDR3 loop is CASSPSGNSNQPQHF. The CDR3 DNA sequence: TGTGCCAGCAGTCCATCAGGGAATAGCAATCAGCCCCAGCATTTT. This chain connects TRBV6-6 to TRBJ1-5, with D perhaps TRBD1 (5 bases). Germline CDR1 reads MNHNY; CDR2 reads SVGAGI (reference sequence). Trimming pared 5 bases from V and 0 bases from J, leaving 11 bases between. There are 15 residues in the CDR3.

The rearrangement links TRBV5-4 to TRBJ1-2, with a possible D match to TRBD1 (6 bases). V was cut by 5 bases and J by 5 bases, with 19 bases left in between. Per germline, CDR1 SGHNT and CDR2 YYREEE (reference sequence). The CDR3 has 15 amino acids. As DNA, the CDR3 is TGTGCCAGCAGGCCCACGGCGGGGGGCGGTTATGGCTACACCTTC. As protein: CASRPTAGGGYGYTF.

The chain is built from TRBV29-1 and TRBJ2-5, with 8 bases fitting TRBD2. The CDR3 is 12 residues long. Losses at the gene ends were 4 bases for V and 4 bases for J; bases not matched to a gene: 2. Germline lookup yields CDR1 SQVTM and CDR2 ANQGSEA. CDR3 region: CSVALAGETQYF. Here the CDR3 DNA reads TGCAGCGTTGCCCTAGCGGGAGAGACCCAGTACTTC.

The J gene is TRBJ2-3, the V gene TRBV9, with 12 nucleotides matching TRBD2. The CDR3 contains 17 residues. Trimming removed 4 bases from V and 3 bases from J; junction bases left unmatched: 9. The V gene's germline CDR1 is SGDLS and CDR2 YYNGEE. Written as DNA, the CDR3 is TGTGCCAGCAGCACTCGACTAGCGGGGGTGGGGACAGATACGCAGTATTTT. Translated, it gives CASSTRLAGVGTDTQYF. Full variable domain (missing parts from reference TRBV9 and TRBJ2-3): DSGVTQTPKHLITATGQRVTLRCSPRSGDLSVYWYQQSLDQGLQFLIQYYNGEERAKGNILERFSAQQFPDLHSELNLSSLELGDSALYFCASSTRLAGVGTDTQYFGPGTRLTVL.

In this sample, this clone turned up once. The chain uses TRBV5-1 and TRBJ1-1; D is unresolved. CDR3 length: 13 residues. CDR1 SGHRS and CDR2 YFSETQ come from the germline V gene. The V end lost 6 bases, the J end lost 1 base, and 10 bases lay between the germline ends. CDR3 region: CASTSRRNTEAFF. The CDR3 DNA reads TGCGCCAGCACCTCCCGGAGGAACACTGAAGCTTTCTTT.

The J gene is TRBJ1-2, the V gene TRBV6-1; perhaps TRBD1 as D (6 bases). Germline CDR1 MNHNS, CDR2 SASEGT. Trimming cost V 6 bases and J 5 bases, with 19 bases left between them. This CDR3 comprises 15 residues. The CDR3 DNA follows: TGTGCCAGCAGCGAGGGGGTGGGCGAGATTTATGGCTACACCTTC. Amino acid sequence: CASSEGVGEIYGYTF.

The chain combines TRBV19 with TRBJ2-1; TRBD2 is a possible D gene (6 bases). CDR1 and CDR2 (germline): LNHDA, SQIVND (reference sequence). The V and J ends lost 7 bases and 0 bases respectively, with 7 bases between them. The CDR3 totals 13 residues. The CDR3 DNA reads TGTGCCAGTATCGGGAGCTCCTACAATGAGCAGTTCTTC. This sequence encodes CASIGSSYNEQFF. The entire variable domain, with the rest obtained from reference TRBV19 and TRBJ2-1, is as follows: DGGITQSPKYLFRKEGQNVTLSCEQNLNHDAMYWYRQDPGQGLRLIYYSQIVNDFQKGDIAEGYSVSREKKESFPLTVTSAQKNPTAFYLCASIGSSYNEQFFGPGTRLTVL.

V usage is TRBV9 and J usage is TRBJ2-7, with a possible D match to TRBD2 (5 bases). The germline V and J ends were trimmed by 4 bases and 3 bases, with 17 bases remaining between them. The CDR3 totals 15 residues. Germline assignment: CDR1 SGDLS and CDR2 YYNGEE. CDR3 region: CASSSEAQGNYEQYF. In nucleotides, the CDR3 is TGTGCCAGCAGCTCGGAGGCCCAAGGGAACTACGAGCAGTACTTC.

This chain links TRBV25-1 with TRBJ1-1, with 8 bases matching TRBD1. J was trimmed by 3 bases and V by 5 bases; bases with no gene match: 14. The germline V gene encodes CDR1 MGHDK and CDR2 SYGVNS. The CDR3 consists of 17 residues. The chain's CDR3 is CASSPQGALVGHTEAFF. CDR3 nucleotide sequence: TGTGCCAGCAGTCCCCAGGGGGCGCTTGTCGGCCACACTGAAGCTTTCTTT.

This sequence joins TRBV18 and TRBJ2-7; D not certain. This CDR3 is 14 amino acids long. Germline V gives CDR1 KGHSH, CDR2 LQKENI. Trimming stripped 3 bases from V and 5 bases from J, with 14 bases between. CDR3 nucleotides: TGTGCCAGCTCACCGGGCAGCCCTCAAGACGAGCAGTACTTC. This gives the protein CASSPGSPQDEQYF.

The V and J genes are TRBV11-2 and TRBJ1-6; possible D gene TRBD1, 5 bases. Germline V gives CDR1 SGHAT, CDR2 FQNNGV. Between the trimmed V and J ends, which lost 4 bases and 7 bases, there was a span of 8 bases. The CDR3 loop spans 13 amino acids. Here the CDR3 DNA reads TGTGCCAGCAGCTCGAACAGGAATTCACCCCTCCACTTT. Translation: CASSSNRNSPLHF.

The chain carries TRBV5-3 and TRBJ2-4, with 7 bases lining up with TRBD1. TRBV5-3 counts as an open reading frame of uncertain function. V was clipped by 4 bases and J by 8 bases; unmatched bases: 12. This CDR3 has 15 amino acids. The CDR3 region has the DNA TGTGCCAGAAGCGATACACAGGGGTGGAGAGACATTCAGTACTTC. Translation: CARSDTQGWRDIQYF.

The rearrangement joins TRBV2 to TRBJ2-1; D may correspond to TRBD1 or TRBD2 (5 bases each). Germline V gene lookup returns CDR1 SNHLY and CDR2 FYNNEI. CDR3 length equals 13 residues. V was clipped by 7 bases and J by 5 bases, with 12 bases between them. The CDR3 DNA reads TGTGCCAGCAAGAGGGGCCAGAACAATGAGCAGTTCTTC. Residues: CASKRGQNNEQFF.

The V and J genes are TRBV5-5 and TRBJ2-3; D might be TRBD1 or TRBD2, each matching 5 bases. Per the germline V gene, CDR1 is SGHKS and CDR2 is YYEKEE (reference sequence). The CDR3 runs to 15 residues. V was trimmed by 5 bases and J by 1 base, leaving 14 bases between them. CDR3 sequence reads: CASSPGPLGTDTQYF. CDR3 bases: TGTGCCAGCAGTCCGGGACCGCTGGGCACAGATACGCAGTATTTT.

V gene TRBV30 combines with J gene TRBJ2-7; D gene unclear. Germline CDR1 reads GTSNPN; CDR2 reads SVGIG (reference sequence). V dropped 2 bases and J dropped 0 bases, with 11 bases sitting between them. The CDR3 loop spans 14 amino acids. The CDR3 DNA is TGTGCCTGGAGTCTAGGACCAAGCTCCTACGAGCAGTACTTC. It specifies CAWSLGPSSYEQYF.

The chain links TRBV6-6 to TRBJ1-1; D gene ambiguous. The V gene's germline CDR1 is MNHNY and CDR2 SVGAGI (reference sequence). With 0 bases removed from V and 1 base from J, the gap between germline ends came to 9 bases. The CDR3 contains 15 residues. CDR3 nucleotides: TGTGCCAGCAGTTACTCGGGCTTCCCGAACACTGAAGCTTTCTTT. Its translation is CASSYSGFPNTEAFF.

This CDR3 reads CASSLRDAPNEQFF. The CDR3 DNA reads TGTGCCAGCAGCCTACGGGACGCACCGAATGAGCAGTTCTTC. The chain is built from TRBV7-8 and TRBJ2-1; the D call may be TRBD1 or TRBD2 (5 bases each). Trimming left V 5 bases short and J 7 bases short, with 15 bases between. The CDR3 loop spans 14 amino acids. Germline V gene data show CDR1 as SGHVS and CDR2 as FQNEAQ.